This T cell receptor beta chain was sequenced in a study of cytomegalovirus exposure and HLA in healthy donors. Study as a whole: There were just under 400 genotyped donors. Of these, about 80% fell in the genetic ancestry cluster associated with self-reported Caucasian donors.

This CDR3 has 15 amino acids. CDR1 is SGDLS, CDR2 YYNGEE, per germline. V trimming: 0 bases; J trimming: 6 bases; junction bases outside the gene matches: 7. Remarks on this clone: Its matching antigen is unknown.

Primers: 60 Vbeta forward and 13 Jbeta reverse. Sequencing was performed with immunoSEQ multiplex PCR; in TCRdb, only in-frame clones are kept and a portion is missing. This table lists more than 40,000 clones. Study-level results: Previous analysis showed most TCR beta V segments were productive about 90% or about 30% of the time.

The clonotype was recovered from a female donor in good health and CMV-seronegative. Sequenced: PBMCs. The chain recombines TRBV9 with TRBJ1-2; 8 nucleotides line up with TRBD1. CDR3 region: CASSVVPDRGHGYTF. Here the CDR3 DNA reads TGTGCCAGCAGCGTAGTCCCCGACAGGGGACATGGCTACACCTTC.